Below, 3 T cell receptor beta chains from the same sample are listed, as sequenced in a study of CXCR3-negative and CXCR3-positive naive CD8 T cells. The study made its TRB cDNA libraries by 5' RACE, adding UMI labels. TCRdb reprocessed the 5' RACE reads and keeps a single row for each CDR3 protein, giving no DNA. The record lists about 43,000 distinct CDR3 sequences, of which the ten most abundant hold around 11%. Sequenced sample: memory CD8+ T cells from blood. The origin of the receptors is a human donor in good health. Some clones in this sample may be carry-over from other donors' samples.

The chain links TRBV5-1 to TRBJ2-7; TCRdb picks TRBD1, but there is no DNA to check that call. The CDR3 is 14 amino acids. In germline, CDR1 is SGHRS, CDR2 YFSETQ. CDR3 loop: CASSPGTIVYEQYF.

This chain uses TRBV19 with TRBJ1-5; TCRdb's assignment of TRBD1 cannot be checked, as there is no DNA. Germline CDR1 reads LNHDA; CDR2 reads SQIVND (reference sequence). The CDR3 totals 16 residues. The chain's CDR3 is CASSIGTGFGNQPQHF.

The chain couples TRBV6-2 or TRBV6-3 to TRBJ1-2. CDR1 is MNHEY, CDR2 SVGEGT, per germline. CDR3 length equals 15 residues. CDR3 region: CASSDIRDLVVGYTF.